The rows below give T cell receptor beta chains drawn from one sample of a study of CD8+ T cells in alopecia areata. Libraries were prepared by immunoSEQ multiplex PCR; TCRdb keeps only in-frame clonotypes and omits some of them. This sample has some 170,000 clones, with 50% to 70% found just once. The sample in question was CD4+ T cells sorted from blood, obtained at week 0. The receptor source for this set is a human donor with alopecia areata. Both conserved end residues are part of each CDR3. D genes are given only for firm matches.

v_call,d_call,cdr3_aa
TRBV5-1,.,CASSSGSYEAFF
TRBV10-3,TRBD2,CAIRGTSGSETQYF
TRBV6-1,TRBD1,CASSNGQGSTDTQYF
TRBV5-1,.,CASSSWGEETQYF
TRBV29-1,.,CSVEGGAGQETQYF
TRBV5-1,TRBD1,CASSPGQANTEAFF
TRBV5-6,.,CASTLPNYGYTF
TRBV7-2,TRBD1,CASSLFRDSRNSPLHF
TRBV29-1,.,CSVGAAGTGELFF
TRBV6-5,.,CASSYGRNSPLHF
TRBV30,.,CAWSEVGGLRSEQFF
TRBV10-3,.,CAISESGGMNTEAFF
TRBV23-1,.,CASSQTPTRQDYGYTF
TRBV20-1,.,CSARGGETQYF
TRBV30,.,CAWRDLTAGQNEAFF
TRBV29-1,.,CSVARVRDEQYF
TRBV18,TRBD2,CASSGDYRYEQYF
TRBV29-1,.,CSFPTLNEQFF
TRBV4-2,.,CASSQEPSWETQYF
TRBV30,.,CAWRSEGYTIYF
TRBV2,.,CASSEGRMETQYF
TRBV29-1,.,CSVEMGNTEAFF
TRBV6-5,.,CASRVGVEAFF
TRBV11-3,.,CASSLDLSTVGYEQYF
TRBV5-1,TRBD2,CASSLGLAGTNEQFF
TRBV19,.,CASSMMITNYGYTF
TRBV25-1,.,CASSDTGRGYEQYF
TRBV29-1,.,CSAWEGGEQYF
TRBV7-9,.,CASSPELGNSPLHF
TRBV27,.,CASSPGTTDTQYF
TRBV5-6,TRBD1,CASSFRTGKETQYF
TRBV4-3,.,CASSQQIGTYNSPLHF
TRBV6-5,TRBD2,CASSYFGLAQDTQYF
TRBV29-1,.,CSVGVTGETQYF
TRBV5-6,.,CASSSPGRAGNGYTF
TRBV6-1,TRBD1,CASSDLTGGERDTQYF
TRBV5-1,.,CASSSSQNTGELFF
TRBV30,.,CAWSVSGFLFF
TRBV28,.,CASSVGGARHYGYTF
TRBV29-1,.,CSVARAPGGTEAFF
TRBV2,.,CASTLGSLAKNIQYF
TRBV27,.,CASRAHISYEQYF
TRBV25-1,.,CASSDGTYTDTQYF
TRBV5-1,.,CASSIDRNKADTQYF
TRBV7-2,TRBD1,CASSPGTVGYGYTF
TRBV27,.,CASRLHFGTEYGYTF
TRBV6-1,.,CASSPGINQPQHF
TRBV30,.,CAWSSGPREYEQYF
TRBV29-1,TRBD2,CSVAMVAGRETQYF
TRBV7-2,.,CASSLMQVDNSPLHF
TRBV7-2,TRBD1,CASSEDRVETQYF
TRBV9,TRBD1,CASSVDGDRASPLHF
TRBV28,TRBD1,CATGQEYNEQFF